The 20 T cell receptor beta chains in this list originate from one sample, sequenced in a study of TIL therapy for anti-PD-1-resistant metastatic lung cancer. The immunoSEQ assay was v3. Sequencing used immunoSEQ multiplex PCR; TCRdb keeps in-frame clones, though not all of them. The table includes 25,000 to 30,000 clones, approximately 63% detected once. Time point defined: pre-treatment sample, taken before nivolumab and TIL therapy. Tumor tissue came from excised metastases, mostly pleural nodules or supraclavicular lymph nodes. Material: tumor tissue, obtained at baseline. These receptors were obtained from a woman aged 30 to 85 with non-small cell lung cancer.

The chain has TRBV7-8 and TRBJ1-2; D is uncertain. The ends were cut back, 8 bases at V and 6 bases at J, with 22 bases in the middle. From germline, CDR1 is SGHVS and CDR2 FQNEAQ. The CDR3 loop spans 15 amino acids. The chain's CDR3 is CASYPRPGQTNGYTF. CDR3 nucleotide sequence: TGTGCCAGCTACCCACGTCCGGGCCAGACTAATGGCTACACCTTC.

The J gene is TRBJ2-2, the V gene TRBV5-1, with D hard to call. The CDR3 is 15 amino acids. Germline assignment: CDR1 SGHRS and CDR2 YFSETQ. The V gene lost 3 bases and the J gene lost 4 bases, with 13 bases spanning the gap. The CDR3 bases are TGCGCCAGCAGCTCCGTCTCAGTTAGCACCGGGGAGCTGTTTTTT. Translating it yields CASSSVSVSTGELFF.

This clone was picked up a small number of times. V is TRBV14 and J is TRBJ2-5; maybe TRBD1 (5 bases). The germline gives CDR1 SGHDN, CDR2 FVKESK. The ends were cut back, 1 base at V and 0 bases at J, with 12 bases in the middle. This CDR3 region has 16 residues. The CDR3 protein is CASSQAFAGYQETQYF. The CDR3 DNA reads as TGTGCCAGCAGCCAAGCCTTTGCAGGGTACCAAGAGACCCAGTACTTC.

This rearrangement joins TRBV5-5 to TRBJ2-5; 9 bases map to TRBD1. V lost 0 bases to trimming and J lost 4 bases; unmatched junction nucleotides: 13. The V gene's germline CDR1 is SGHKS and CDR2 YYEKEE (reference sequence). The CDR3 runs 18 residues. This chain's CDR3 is CASSLARDRVVYGETQYF. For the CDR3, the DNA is TGTGCCAGCAGCTTGGCGCGGGACAGGGTGGTATATGGAGAGACCCAGTACTTC.

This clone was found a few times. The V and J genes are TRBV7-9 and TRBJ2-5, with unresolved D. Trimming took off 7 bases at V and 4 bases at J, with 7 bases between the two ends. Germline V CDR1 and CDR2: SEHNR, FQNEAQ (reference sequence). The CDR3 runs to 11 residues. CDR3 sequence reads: CASTPAETQYF. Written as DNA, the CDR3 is TGTGCCAGCACCCCAGCAGAGACCCAGTACTTC.

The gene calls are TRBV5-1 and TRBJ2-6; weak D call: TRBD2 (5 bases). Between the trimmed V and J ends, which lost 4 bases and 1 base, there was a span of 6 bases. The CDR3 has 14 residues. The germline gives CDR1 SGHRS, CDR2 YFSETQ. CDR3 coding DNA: TGCGCCAGCAGCGCGGGTTCTGGGGCCAACGTCCTGACTTTC. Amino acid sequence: CASSAGSGANVLTF.

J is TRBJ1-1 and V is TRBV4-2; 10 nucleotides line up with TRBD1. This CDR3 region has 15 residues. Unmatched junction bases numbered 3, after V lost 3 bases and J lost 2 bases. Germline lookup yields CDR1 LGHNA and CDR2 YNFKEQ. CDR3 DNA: TGTGCCAGCAGCCAGGGACAGGGGCTTAACACTGAAGCTTTCTTT. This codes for CASSQGQGLNTEAFF.

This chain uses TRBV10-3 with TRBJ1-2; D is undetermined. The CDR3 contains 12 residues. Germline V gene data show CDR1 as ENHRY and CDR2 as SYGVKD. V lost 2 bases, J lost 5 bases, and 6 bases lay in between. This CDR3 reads CAISEGSYGYTF. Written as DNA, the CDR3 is TGTGCCATCAGTGAGGGAAGTTATGGCTACACCTTC.

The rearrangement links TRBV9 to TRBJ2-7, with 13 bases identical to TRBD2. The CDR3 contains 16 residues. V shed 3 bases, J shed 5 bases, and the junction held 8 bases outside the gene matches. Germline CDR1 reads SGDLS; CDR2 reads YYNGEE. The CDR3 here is CASSAILAGGPHEQYF. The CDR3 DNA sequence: TGTGCCAGCAGCGCCATACTAGCGGGAGGGCCACACGAGCAGTACTTC.

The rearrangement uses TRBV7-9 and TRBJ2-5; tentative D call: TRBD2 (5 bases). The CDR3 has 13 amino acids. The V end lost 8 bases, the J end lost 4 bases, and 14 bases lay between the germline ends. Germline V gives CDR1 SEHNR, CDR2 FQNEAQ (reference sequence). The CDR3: CASSEGASETQYF. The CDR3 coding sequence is TGTGCCAGCTCAGAGGGAGCGTCAGAGACCCAGTACTTC.

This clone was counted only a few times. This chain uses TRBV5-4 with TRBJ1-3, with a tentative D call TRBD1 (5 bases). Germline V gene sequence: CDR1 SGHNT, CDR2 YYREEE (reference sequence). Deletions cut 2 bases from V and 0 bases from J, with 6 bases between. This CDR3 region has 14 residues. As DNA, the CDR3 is TGTGCCAGCAGCTTCGACAGCTCTGGAAACACCATATATTTT. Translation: CASSFDSSGNTIYF.

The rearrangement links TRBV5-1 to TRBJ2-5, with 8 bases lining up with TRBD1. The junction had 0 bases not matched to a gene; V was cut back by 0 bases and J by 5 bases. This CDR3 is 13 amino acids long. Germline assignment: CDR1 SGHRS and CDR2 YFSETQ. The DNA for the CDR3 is TGCGCCAGCAGCTTGGACAGGGGGGAGACCCAGTACTTC. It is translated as CASSLDRGETQYF.

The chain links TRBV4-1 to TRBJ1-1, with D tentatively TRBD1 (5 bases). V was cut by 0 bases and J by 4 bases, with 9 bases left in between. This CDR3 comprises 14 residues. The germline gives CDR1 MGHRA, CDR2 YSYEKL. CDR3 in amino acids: CASSQDLRVTEAFF. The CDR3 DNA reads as TGCGCCAGCAGCCAAGACCTCAGGGTCACTGAAGCTTTCTTT.

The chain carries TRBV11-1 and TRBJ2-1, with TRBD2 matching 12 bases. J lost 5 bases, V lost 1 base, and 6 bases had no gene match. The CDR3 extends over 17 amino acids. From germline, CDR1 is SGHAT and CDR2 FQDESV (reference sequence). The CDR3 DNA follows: TGTGCCAGCAGCTTAGTTCGCGGGACTAGCGGGCACAATGAGCAGTTCTTC. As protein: CASSLVRGTSGHNEQFF.

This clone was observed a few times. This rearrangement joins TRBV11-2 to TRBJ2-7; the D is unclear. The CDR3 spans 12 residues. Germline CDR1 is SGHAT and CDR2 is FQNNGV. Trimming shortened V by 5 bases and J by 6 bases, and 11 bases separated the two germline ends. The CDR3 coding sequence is TGTGCCAGCAGCAGATCTATGGGCGAGCAGTACTTC. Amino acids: CASSRSMGEQYF.

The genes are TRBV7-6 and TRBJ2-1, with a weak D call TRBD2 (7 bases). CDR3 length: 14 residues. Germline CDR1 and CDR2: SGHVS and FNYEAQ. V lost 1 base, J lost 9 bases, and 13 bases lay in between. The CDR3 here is CASSLDVGGGEQFF. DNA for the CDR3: TGTGCCAGCAGCTTAGATGTAGGGGGGGGTGAGCAGTTCTTC.

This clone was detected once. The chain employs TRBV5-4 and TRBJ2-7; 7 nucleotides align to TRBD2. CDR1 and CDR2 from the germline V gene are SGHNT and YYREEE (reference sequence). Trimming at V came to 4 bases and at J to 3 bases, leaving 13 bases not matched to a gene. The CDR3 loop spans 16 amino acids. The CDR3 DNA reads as TGTGCCAGCAGCCCTCTGGTTGCGGGAGCTCTCTACGAGCAGTACTTC. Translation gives CASSPLVAGALYEQYF.

CDR3 protein: CASSLVTGSNTDTQYF. The CDR3 bases are TGTGCCAGCAGCTTGGTGACAGGGTCCAACACAGATACGCAGTATTTT. This rearrangement joins TRBV5-6 to TRBJ2-3; 7 positions agree with TRBD1. This CDR3 comprises 16 residues. From germline, CDR1 is SGHDT and CDR2 YYEEEE. V lost 0 bases to trimming and J lost 2 bases; unmatched junction nucleotides: 6. Filled out from reference TRBV5-6 and TRBJ2-3, the complete variable domain reads DAGVTQSPTHLIKTRGQQVTLRCSPKSGHDTVSWYQQALGQGPQFIFQYYEEEERQRGNFPDRFSGHQFPNYSSELNVNALLLGDSALYLCASSLVTGSNTDTQYFGPGTRLTVL.

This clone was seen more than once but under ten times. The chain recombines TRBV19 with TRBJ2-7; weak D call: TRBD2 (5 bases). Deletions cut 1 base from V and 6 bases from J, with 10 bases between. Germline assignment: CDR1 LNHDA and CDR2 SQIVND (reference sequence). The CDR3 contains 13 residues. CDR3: CASSIVLAGEQYF. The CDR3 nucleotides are TGTGCCAGTAGTATAGTCCTAGCTGGCGAGCAGTACTTC.

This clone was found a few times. The CDR3 DNA sequence: TGCGCCAGCAGTTACCCTGACGGTTCCTACGAGCAGTACTTC. Its protein is CASSYPDGSYEQYF. V is TRBV5-1 and J is TRBJ2-7; D ambiguous. Trimming left V 5 bases short and J 1 base short, with 13 bases between. The CDR3 covers 14 residues. CDR1 is SGHRS, CDR2 YFSETQ, per germline.